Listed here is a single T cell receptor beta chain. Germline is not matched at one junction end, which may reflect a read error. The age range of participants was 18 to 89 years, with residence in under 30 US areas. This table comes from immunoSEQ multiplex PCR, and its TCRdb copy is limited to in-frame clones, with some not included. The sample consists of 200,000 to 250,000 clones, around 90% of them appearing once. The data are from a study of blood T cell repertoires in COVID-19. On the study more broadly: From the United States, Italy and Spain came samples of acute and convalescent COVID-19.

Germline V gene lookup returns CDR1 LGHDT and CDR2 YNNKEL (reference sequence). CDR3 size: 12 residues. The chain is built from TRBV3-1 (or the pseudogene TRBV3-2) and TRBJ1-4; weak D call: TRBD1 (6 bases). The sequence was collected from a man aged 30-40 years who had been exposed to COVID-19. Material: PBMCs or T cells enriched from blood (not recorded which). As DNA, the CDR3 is TGTGCCAGCAGCCAAGCGGACAGTCCGATGGTTTTT. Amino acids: CASSQADSPMVF.